This T cell receptor (beta chain) was captured by sequencing in a study of T cell responses to AZD1222 COVID-19 vaccine. Worth noting for this clone: Its antigen is undetermined.

V was shortened by 0 bases and J by 1 base, with 11 bases between the two germline ends. The CDR3 has 16 amino acids. Germline CDR1 and CDR2: SGHNT and YYREEE (reference sequence). Here immunoSEQ multiplex PCR was the method, and the copy in TCRdb shows in-frame clones only, minus some. The repertoire holds approximately 150,000 clones, with about 90% as singletons. Whole-study results and caveats: Recipients of two AZD1222 doses showed rising Spike-specific TCR breadth and depth. Only a handful of AZD1222 recipients were seropositive at baseline. Repertoires were collected only later (after the peak T cell response had occurred).

The source material was peripheral blood, sampled on day 0 of AZD1222 vaccination. The chain is built from TRBV5-4 and TRBJ1-5; D may be TRBD1 (5 bases). The clonotype was recovered from an adult in good health. The chain's CDR3 is CASSLEGAGSNQPQHF. The DNA for the CDR3 is TGTGCCAGCAGCTTGGAAGGGGCCGGCAGCAATCAGCCCCAGCATTTT.